Shown below are 32 T cell receptor beta chains from a single sample sequenced in a study of blood T cell repertoires in COVID-19. Some clones are missing from TCRdb's copy, which holds only in-frame ones; the method was immunoSEQ multiplex PCR. The table includes tens of thousands of clones, around 75% detected once. The sequencing input was peripheral blood. The receptors were gathered from a human donor in a cohort sampled during active COVID-19.

V gene TRBV7-9 combines with J gene TRBJ1-5; D gene uncertain. Germline CDR1 and CDR2: SEHNR and FQNEAQ (reference sequence). The CDR3 runs to 12 residues. V lost 5 bases and J lost 9, with 11 bases in between. CDR3 region: CASSRDSPPQHF. The CDR3 coding sequence is TGTGCCAGCAGCCGGGATAGTCCGCCCCAGCATTTT.

The chain couples TRBV11-3 to TRBJ2-2; possible D gene TRBD2, 5 bases. Per germline, CDR1 SGHNT and CDR2 YENEEA. Trimming stripped 5 bases from V and 6 bases from J, with 10 bases between. The CDR3 runs 13 residues. The CDR3 DNA sequence: TGTGCCAGCAGCGGGAGCGCGGCCGGGGAGCTGTTTTTT. It yields the protein CASSGSAAGELFF. Full variable domain (outside the CDR3, taken from reference TRBV11-3 and TRBJ2-2): EAGVVQSPRYKIIEKKQPVAFWCNPISGHNTLYWYLQNLGQGPELLIRYENEEAVDDSQLPKDRFSAERLKGVDSTLKIQPAELGDSAVYLCASSGSAAGELFFGEGSRLTVL.

This clone has more than one count but fewer than ten. The rearrangement uses TRBV19 and TRBJ2-7; tentative D call: TRBD2 (5 bases). Germline assignment: CDR1 LNHDA and CDR2 SQIVND (reference sequence). This CDR3 has 13 amino acids. V shed 4 bases and J shed 6 bases, with 13 bases lying between them. The CDR3 region has the DNA TGTGCCAGTAGTACCACTGAGGGCGGCGAGCAGTACTTC. Its translation is CASSTTEGGEQYF. Complete variable domain (other parts from reference TRBV19 and TRBJ2-7): DGGITQSPKYLFRKEGQNVTLSCEQNLNHDAMYWYRQDPGQGLRLIYYSQIVNDFQKGDIAEGYSVSREKKESFPLTVTSAQKNPTAFYLCASSTTEGGEQYFGPGTRLTVT.

This clone appeared a single time. The chain joins TRBV2 to TRBJ2-1; 14 bases are shared with TRBD2. CDR1 is SNHLY and CDR2 is FYNNEI in the germline V gene. This CDR3 comprises 16 residues. Losses at the gene ends were 7 bases for V and 7 bases for J; bases not matched to a gene: 9. The CDR3 spells CASTRGTSGSLNEQFF. DNA for the CDR3: TGTGCCAGCACCCGAGGGACTAGCGGGAGTCTAAATGAGCAGTTCTTC.

This clone was counted between two and nine times. The rearrangement joins TRBV5-1 to TRBJ2-7, with 14 bases fitting TRBD2. Per the germline V gene, CDR1 is SGHRS and CDR2 is YFSETQ. Trimming took 4 bases from V and 2 from J; bases not matched to a gene: 5. The CDR3 totals 16 residues. This CDR3 reads CASSPGTSGGAYEQYF. The CDR3 nucleotides read TGCGCCAGCAGCCCCGGGACTAGCGGGGGTGCCTACGAGCAGTACTTC. The full variable domain, rest sourced from reference TRBV5-1 and TRBJ2-7, is KAGVTQTPRYLIKTRGQQVTLSCSPISGHRSVSWYQQTPGQGLQFLFEYFSETQRNKGNFPGRFSGRQFSNSRSEMNVSTLELGDSALYLCASSPGTSGGAYEQYFGPGTRLTVT.

The chain carries TRBV5-1 and TRBJ2-3, with D perhaps matching TRBD2 (7 bases). V lost 4 bases and J 4 bases, leaving 16 bases between the germline ends. The CDR3 runs 15 residues. Germline V CDR1 and CDR2: SGHRS, YFSETQ. The CDR3 bases are TGCGCCAGCAGCGGGGGGGCGGGACAATCAGATACGCAGTATTTT. It translates to CASSGGAGQSDTQYF.

This sequence joins TRBV5-1 and TRBJ2-3, with 11 bases that match TRBD2. Looked up from germline, CDR1 is SGHRS and CDR2 is YFSETQ. The CDR3 has 17 amino acids. J gave up 4 bases and V 0 bases, and 7 bases lay outside the gene matches. As DNA, the CDR3 is TGCGCCAGCAGCTTGGGGGCCCTAGCGGGAGGTGCAGATACGCAGTATTTT. Protein: CASSLGALAGGADTQYF. The whole variable domain, filled in from reference TRBV5-1 and TRBJ2-3, reads KAGVTQTPRYLIKTRGQQVTLSCSPISGHRSVSWYQQTPGQGLQFLFEYFSETQRNKGNFPGRFSGRQFSNSRSEMNVSTLELGDSALYLCASSLGALAGGADTQYFGPGTRLTVL.

This chain links TRBV24-1 with TRBJ2-7; tentatively, D is TRBD2 (7 bases). The CDR3 covers 15 residues. Trimming removed 5 bases at V and 4 bases at J, with 17 bases between. The germline V gene encodes CDR1 KGHDR and CDR2 SFDVKD. The CDR3 DNA follows: TGTGCCACCAGTGCCGCGGGAGAGGGGGTATACGAGCAGTACTTC. Its translation: CATSAAGEGVYEQYF.

The chain carries TRBV7-9 and TRBJ1-6; no reliable D call. The CDR3 loop spans 14 amino acids. V lost 5 bases and J lost 6, with 11 bases in between. Germline V gene sequence: CDR1 SEHNR, CDR2 FQNEAQ (reference sequence). CDR3 DNA: TGTGCCAGCAGCCCGCTGCGGGCTAATTCACCCCTCCACTTT. It translates to CASSPLRANSPLHF. The variable domain in full, completed from reference TRBV7-9 and TRBJ1-6, reads DTGVSQNPRHKITKRGQNVTFRCDPISEHNRLYWYRQTLGQGPEFLTYFQNEAQLEKSRLLSDRFSAERPKGSFSTLEIQRTEQGDSAMYLCASSPLRANSPLHFGNGTRLTVT.

The rearrangement joins TRBV3-1 (or the pseudogene TRBV3-2) to TRBJ2-4, with 8 nucleotides matching TRBD2. The length of the CDR3 is 13 residues. The trim removed 4 bases at V and 8 bases at J, leaving 4 bases unmatched. In germline, CDR1 is LGHDT, CDR2 YNNKEL (reference sequence). In DNA form, the CDR3 reads TGTGCCAGCAGCCCAGCCGGGAGGGACATTCAGTACTTC. This translates into CASSPAGRDIQYF.

The CDR3 sequence: CASSLSEGFMNTEAFF. CDR3 in DNA: TGTGCCAGCAGTTTATCGGAGGGGTTTATGAACACTGAAGCTTTCTTT. V gene TRBV28 combines with J gene TRBJ1-1; TRBD1 is a possible D gene (5 bases). Looked up from germline, CDR1 is MDHEN and CDR2 is SYDVKM. Trimming left V 1 base short and J 0 bases short, with 12 bases between. CDR3 length: 16 amino acids.

The chain couples TRBV9 to TRBJ2-2; 7 nucleotides agree with TRBD2. Germline CDR1 reads SGDLS; CDR2 reads YYNGEE. V was pared by 0 bases and J by 6 bases, with 8 bases of the junction left unmatched. The CDR3 is made up of 16 amino acids. Here the CDR3 DNA reads TGTGCCAGCAGCGTAGCAACTAGCGTCGGATCCGGGGAGCTGTTTTTT. As protein: CASSVATSVGSGELFF.

This chain links TRBV9 with TRBJ1-2; tentative D call: TRBD1 (6 bases). Germline V CDR1 and CDR2: SGDLS, YYNGEE. V was pared by 4 bases and J by 7 bases, with 23 bases between. The CDR3 extends over 16 amino acids. CDR3 DNA sequence: TGTGCCAGCAGCCCGCCCGGGGGGGCGCTTCGGGGTGGCTACACCTTC. It encodes CASSPPGGALRGGYTF.

The chain recombines TRBV5-5 with TRBJ1-5; D uncertain. The germline CDR1 and CDR2 sequences are SGHKS and YYEKEE (reference sequence). The CDR3 runs to 15 residues. The V end was cut by 1 base, the J end by 0 bases, with 8 bases between. In DNA, the CDR3 is TGTGCCAGCAGCTTGCAACAGACTAGCAATCAGCCCCAGCATTTT. This translates into CASSLQQTSNQPQHF.

This clone occurred a few times. This chain uses TRBV21-1 with TRBJ2-7; TRBD1 is taken as the D call from the table, unchecked against the DNA. TRBV21-1 represents a pseudogene. The length of the CDR3 is 16 residues. The CDR3 bases are TGTGCCAGCAGCAAAGTAGGGGGACAGGGTCCCTACGAGCAGTACTTC. Its protein is CASSKVGGQGPYEQYF.

The rearrangement links TRBV5-1 to TRBJ2-1; 15 bases line up with TRBD2. After removal of 4 bases from V and 4 bases from J, the junction contained 3 bases not matched to a gene. The CDR3 is 16 amino acids. CDR1 is SGHRS, CDR2 YFSETQ, per germline. The CDR3 bases are TGCGCCAGCAGCCCGGGGACTAGCGGGAGGTACAATGAGCAGTTCTTC. It specifies CASSPGTSGRYNEQFF. The full variable domain, with the rest looked up from reference TRBV5-1 and TRBJ2-1, is KAGVTQTPRYLIKTRGQQVTLSCSPISGHRSVSWYQQTPGQGLQFLFEYFSETQRNKGNFPGRFSGRQFSNSRSEMNVSTLELGDSALYLCASSPGTSGRYNEQFFGPGTRLTVL.

The chain recombines TRBV24-1 with TRBJ2-1, with TRBD1 as a possible D gene (5 bases). This CDR3 comprises 16 residues. Per the germline V gene, CDR1 is KGHDR and CDR2 is SFDVKD. The V gene lost 3 bases and the J gene lost 4 bases, with 15 bases spanning the gap. This CDR3 reads CATSDPGPGSYNEQFF. CDR3 nucleotides: TGTGCCACCAGTGATCCAGGTCCAGGGTCATACAATGAGCAGTTCTTC.

The chain carries TRBV6-1 and TRBJ2-1; a possible D gene is TRBD2 (5 bases). Germline V gene lookup returns CDR1 MNHNS and CDR2 SASEGT. The CDR3 runs to 16 residues. V dropped 4 bases and J dropped 1 base, with 14 bases sitting between them. CDR3 residues: CASSGLRRGSYNEQFF. DNA of the CDR3: TGTGCCAGCAGTGGGCTGAGACGCGGGTCCTACAATGAGCAGTTCTTC.

V is TRBV5-1 and J is TRBJ2-7; 7 nucleotides align to TRBD1. This CDR3 is 16 amino acids long. J gave up 2 bases and V 0 bases, and 8 bases lay outside the gene matches. Per germline, CDR1 SGHRS and CDR2 YFSETQ. The DNA of the CDR3 is TGCGCCAGCAGCTTGGAGAGGGGGCAGGCGACCTACGAGCAGTACTTC. This gives the protein CASSLERGQATYEQYF. Full variable domain (outside the CDR3, taken from reference TRBV5-1 and TRBJ2-7): KAGVTQTPRYLIKTRGQQVTLSCSPISGHRSVSWYQQTPGQGLQFLFEYFSETQRNKGNFPGRFSGRQFSNSRSEMNVSTLELGDSALYLCASSLERGQATYEQYFGPGTRLTVT.

CDR3 protein: CASSQDRAGSYEQYF. In nucleotides, the CDR3 is TGCGCCAGCAGCCAAGATCGAGCGGGAAGCTACGAGCAGTACTTC. V gene TRBV4-3 combines with J gene TRBJ2-7; 7 nucleotides align to TRBD2. V was clipped by 0 bases and J by 3 bases; unmatched bases: 5. CDR1 is LGHNA, CDR2 YSLEER, per germline. This CDR3 has 15 residues.

V is TRBV19 and J is TRBJ2-5; 9 bases match TRBD2. The V gene's germline CDR1 is LNHDA and CDR2 SQIVND (reference sequence). The CDR3 covers 13 residues. Losses at the gene ends were 6 bases for V and 1 base for J; bases not matched to a gene: 0. The CDR3 region is CASRREGQETQYF. Here the CDR3 DNA reads TGTGCCAGTAGGCGGGAGGGCCAAGAGACCCAGTACTTC.

The chain carries TRBV19 and TRBJ1-2; tentative D call: TRBD1 (6 bases). Germline CDR1 is LNHDA and CDR2 is SQIVND (reference sequence). This CDR3 region has 14 residues. V lost 4 bases and J lost 1, with 10 bases in between. DNA for the CDR3: TGTGCCAGTAGTACACAGGGTGGTAACTATGGCTACACCTTC. Protein product: CASSTQGGNYGYTF.

V gene TRBV3-1 (or the pseudogene TRBV3-2) combines with J gene TRBJ1-1; maybe TRBD1 (5 bases). The CDR3 covers 14 residues. Trimming took off 5 bases at V and 7 bases at J, with 17 bases between the two ends. Germline CDR1 LGHDT, CDR2 YNNKEL (reference sequence). The CDR3 bases are TGTGCCAGCAGCACGGACGCTACGGGGGTTGAAGCTTTCTTT. Its translation is CASSTDATGVEAFF.

This clone was counted between two and nine times. J is TRBJ1-6 and V is TRBV18, with D maybe TRBD1 (6 bases). The germline V and J ends were trimmed by 5 bases and 7 bases, with 12 bases remaining between them. The CDR3 is made up of 14 amino acids. CDR1 and CDR2 (germline): KGHSH, LQKENI. The CDR3, as DNA: TGTGCCAGCTCATCAACAGGACAGAATTCACCCCTCCACTTT. Protein product: CASSSTGQNSPLHF.

This chain uses TRBV2 with TRBJ1-5; no reliable D call. The germline V gene encodes CDR1 SNHLY and CDR2 FYNNEI. V shed 6 bases and J shed 6 bases, with 18 bases lying between them. This CDR3 spans 15 amino acids. DNA for the CDR3: TGTGCCAGCAGGGCGGGCACCACCCTCCGTCAGCCCCAGCATTTT. This gives the protein CASRAGTTLRQPQHF.

V and J are TRBV6-5 and TRBJ2-7, with 7 bases identical to TRBD1. Trimming took 1 base from V and 0 from J; bases not matched to a gene: 3. CDR3 length: 15 amino acids. CDR1 and CDR2 from the germline V gene are MNHEY and SVGAGI. The CDR3 DNA follows: TGTGCCAGCAGTTACTGGGGACAGATCTCCTACGAGCAGTACTTC. It is translated as CASSYWGQISYEQYF.

This chain links TRBV2 with TRBJ2-7; weak D call: TRBD2 (6 bases). V was clipped by 7 bases and J by 7 bases, with 26 bases between them. Germline CDR1 and CDR2: SNHLY and FYNNEI. The CDR3 has 16 amino acids. The chain's CDR3 is CASTRLGTPPSGEQYF. CDR3 DNA sequence: TGTGCCAGCACCCGACTCGGTACTCCCCCGAGCGGGGAGCAGTACTTC.

V and J are TRBV5-1 and TRBJ2-1; D unclear. Germline V CDR1 and CDR2: SGHRS, YFSETQ. The V gene lost 10 bases and the J gene lost 2 bases, with 19 bases spanning the gap. This CDR3 contains 15 residues. The CDR3 region is CAGSFGVEAYNEQFF. The CDR3 nucleotides read TGCGCCGGGTCGTTCGGCGTAGAGGCCTACAATGAGCAGTTCTTC. The full variable domain, completed using reference TRBV5-1 and TRBJ2-1, is KAGVTQTPRYLIKTRGQQVTLSCSPISGHRSVSWYQQTPGQGLQFLFEYFSETQRNKGNFPGRFSGRQFSNSRSEMNVSTLELGDSALYLCAGSFGVEAYNEQFFGPGTRLTVL.

The rearrangement uses TRBV27 and TRBJ2-3, with 16 bases fitting TRBD2. This CDR3 has 20 amino acids. V was pared by 6 bases and J by 4 bases, with 16 bases of the junction left unmatched. Germline V gives CDR1 MNHEY, CDR2 SMNVEV (reference sequence). As DNA, the CDR3 is TGTGCCAGCAGCCCCACCAATAACTGGGGACTAGCGGGAGGGCCAGATACGCAGTATTTT. Amino acid sequence: CASSPTNNWGLAGGPDTQYF.

This clone was seen only once. The CDR3 region is CASSIRGQLYGYTF. For the CDR3, the DNA is TGTGCCAGTAGTATAAGGGGACAGCTCTATGGCTACACCTTC. The chain links TRBV19 to TRBJ1-2; 7 nucleotides align to TRBD1. This CDR3 region has 14 residues. CDR1 is LNHDA, CDR2 SQIVND, per germline (reference sequence). The V gene end was trimmed by 2 bases and the J gene end by 4 bases; junction bases not matched to a gene: 4.

V and J are TRBV6-6 and TRBJ2-5, with 8 bases lining up with TRBD1. The CDR3 sequence is 18 residues long. The V gene end was trimmed by 5 bases and the J gene end by 5 bases; junction bases not matched to a gene: 19. CDR1 MNHNY and CDR2 SVGAGI come from the germline V gene (reference sequence). CDR3 sequence (DNA): TGTGCCAGCAGTCACCGGGGTGGGCAGGGGGCGCCTTGGGAGACCCAGTACTTC. Translation gives CASSHRGGQGAPWETQYF.

This chain joins TRBV27 and TRBJ2-7, with 7 bases identical to TRBD1. The CDR3 has 15 residues. Germline V CDR1 and CDR2: MNHEY, SMNVEV (reference sequence). Trimming cost V 3 bases and J 0 bases; bases outside gene matches: 5. The CDR3 spells CASSLVQGDSYEQYF. CDR3 nucleotides: TGTGCCAGCAGTTTGGTCCAGGGGGACTCCTACGAGCAGTACTTC.